These T cell receptor beta chains were read from a single sample in a study of T cell changes during pregnancy in multiple sclerosis. Libraries were prepared by immunoSEQ multiplex PCR; TCRdb keeps only in-frame clonotypes and omits some of them. The repertoire holds tens of thousands of clones, about 94% seen once, with about 0.99% in the top ten. The material was peripheral blood, obtained in the second trimester of pregnancy. These receptors were collected from a female donor in good health, enrolled as a control in a pregnancy study. Both conserved end residues are part of each CDR3. A D gene is named only where the DNA matches it firmly. A clone size is listed for some rows: how often the clone was seen (once, few, many), or a class if it is expanded.

D,size,V,length,J,CDR3,DNA
TRBD1,NA,TRBV25-1,13,TRBJ2-7,CASRLTGTNEQYF,TGTGCCAGCCGGTTGACAGGGACCAACGAGCAGTACTTC
NA,NA,TRBV5-1,15,TRBJ1-4,CASSVPGGGGEKLFF,TGCGCCAGCAGCGTACCCGGCGGGGGGGGAGAAAAACTGTTTTTT
NA,NA,TRBV28,18,TRBJ2-2,CASSSRQGRAGNTGELFF,TGTGCCAGCAGCTCCAGACAGGGGAGGGCCGGGAACACCGGGGAGCTGTTTTTT
NA,NA,TRBV5-4,14,TRBJ2-3,CASSLDRGTDTQYF,TGTGCCAGCAGCTTGGATAGGGGGACAGATACGCAGTATTTT
TRBD2,NA,TRBV29-1,12,TRBJ2-1,CSTGLADNEQFF,TGCAGCACGGGACTAGCGGACAATGAGCAGTTCTTC
TRBD1,NA,TRBV5-1,13,TRBJ1-5,CASSRDSQGTQHF,TGCGCCAGCAGCAGGGACAGCCAGGGGACCCAGCATTTT
NA,NA,TRBV5-1,14,TRBJ1-1,CASSFSGGGTEAFF,TGCGCCAGCAGCTTTTCCGGGGGTGGCACTGAAGCTTTCTTT
TRBD1,NA,TRBV5-4,13,TRBJ2-5,CASSLGGLETQYF,TGTGCCAGCAGCCTAGGGGGCCTAGAGACCCAGTACTTC
TRBD2,NA,TRBV19,14,TRBJ2-1,CASIGLAGSREQFF,TGTGCCAGTATTGGGCTAGCGGGGTCGCGGGAGCAGTTCTTC
NA,NA,TRBV6-1,11,TRBJ2-1,CASSEQGNEFF,TGTGCCAGCAGTGAACAGGGGAACGAGTTCTTC
NA,NA,TRBV5-4,15,TRBJ2-1,CASTRGSGLYNEQFF,TGTGCCAGCACCCGAGGAAGCGGACTCTACAATGAGCAGTTCTTC
NA,NA,TRBV7-9,13,TRBJ1-2,CASSPPDRPGYTF,TGTGCCAGCAGCCCACCTGACAGGCCGGGCTACACCTTC
NA,NA,TRBV27,14,TRBJ1-5,CASSLGGAHQPQHF,TGTGCCAGCAGTTTAGGGGGGGCGCATCAGCCCCAGCATTTT
TRBD1,NA,TRBV18,13,TRBJ2-7,CASSLDRAGEQYF,TGTGCCAGCTCACTTGACAGGGCTGGCGAGCAGTACTTC
NA,once,TRBV5-1,14,TRBJ1-5,CASSLGGRGQPQHF,TGCGCCAGCAGCTTGGGGGGGCGCGGGCAGCCCCAGCATTTT
NA,NA,TRBV7-9,14,TRBJ2-4,CASSFAEAKNIQYF,TGTGCCAGCAGCTTCGCAGAAGCCAAAAACATTCAGTACTTC
NA,NA,TRBV27,15,TRBJ2-1,CASSHSLSSYNEQFF,TGTGCCAGCAGCCACAGTCTCAGCTCCTACAATGAGCAGTTCTTC
NA,NA,TRBV28,16,TRBJ1-5,CASSSPGLLSNQPQHF,TGTGCCAGCAGTTCCCCAGGTCTCTTGAGCAATCAGCCCCAGCATTTT
NA,NA,TRBV11-2,15,TRBJ2-5,CASSHIAAYQETQYF,TGTGCCAGCAGCCACATCGCAGCGTACCAAGAGACCCAGTACTTC
NA,NA,TRBV19,14,TRBJ2-7,CASSIRWGTYEQYF,TGTGCCAGTAGTATAAGGTGGGGCACCTACGAGCAGTACTTC
NA,NA,TRBV19,15,TRBJ2-1,CASSTAGTSYNEQFF,TGTGCCAGTAGTACTGCGGGTACCTCCTACAATGAGCAGTTCTTC
NA,NA,TRBV4-1,15,TRBJ2-7,CASSAQGRQPYEQYF,TGCGCCAGCAGCGCACAGGGCCGGCAGCCCTACGAGCAGTACTTC
NA,NA,TRBV15,14,TRBJ2-7,CATSRAPGRYEQYF,TGTGCCACCAGCAGAGCCCCAGGAAGGTACGAGCAGTACTTC
TRBD1,once,TRBV5-1,15,TRBJ2-1,CASSLGTGAPNEQFF,TGCGCCAGCAGCTTAGGGACAGGGGCCCCCAATGAGCAGTTCTTC
TRBD1,NA,TRBV30,13,TRBJ2-2,CAWAYRGFGELFF,TGTGCCTGGGCTTACAGGGGGTTCGGGGAGCTGTTTTTT
NA,once,TRBV6-6,13,TRBJ2-7,CASSGQYNYEQYF,TGTGCCAGCAGTGGACAGTACAACTACGAGCAGTACTTC
NA,NA,TRBV5-6,14,TRBJ1-5,CASSLGGRGQPQHF,TGTGCCAGCAGCTTGGGAGGGCGCGGTCAGCCCCAGCATTTT
TRBD1,NA,TRBV2,16,TRBJ2-7,CASSPIIGQGSYEQYF,TGTGCCAGCAGCCCCATCATTGGACAGGGCTCCTACGAGCAGTACTTC
NA,NA,TRBV11-2,15,TRBJ1-4,CASSLDRGGEEKLFF,TGTGCCAGCAGCTTAGATCGGGGAGGGGAAGAAAAACTGTTTTTT
TRBD1,NA,TRBV5-1,15,TRBJ2-7,CASSLGTGGSYEQYF,TGCGCCAGCAGCTTGGGGACAGGGGGCTCCTACGAGCAGTACTTC
NA,NA,TRBV27,15,TRBJ2-1,CASSLRAGSHNEQFF,TGTGCCAGCAGTTTAAGGGCGGGATCCCACAATGAGCAGTTCTTC
NA,NA,TRBV19,15,TRBJ2-1,CASSIASYPYNEQFF,TGTGCCAGTAGTATCGCAAGCTACCCTTACAATGAGCAGTTCTTC
TRBD1,NA,TRBV6-4,15,TRBJ2-2,CASSGGTGNTGELFF,TGTGCCAGCAGTGGAGGGACAGGGAACACCGGGGAGCTGTTTTTT
TRBD2,NA,TRBV5-6,16,TRBJ2-1,CASSWGGLAFNNEQFF,TGTGCCAGCAGCTGGGGAGGACTAGCGTTCAACAATGAGCAGTTCTTC
NA,NA,TRBV7-8,16,TRBJ1-3,CASSLGRLGTGNTIYF,TGTGCCAGCAGCTTAGGTAGACTCGGGACTGGAAACACCATATATTTT
NA,few,TRBV6-6,13,TRBJ2-7,CASSYRGSYEQYF,TGTGCCAGCAGTTACAGGGGTTCCTACGAGCAGTACTTC
TRBD1,NA,TRBV19,14,TRBJ1-1,CASSIGQGYTEAFF,TGTGCCAGTAGTATCGGACAGGGGTACACTGAAGCTTTCTTT
NA,NA,TRBV7-6,16,TRBJ2-1,CASSLEGGSSYNEQFF,TGTGCCAGCAGCTTAGAGGGTGGGAGCTCCTACAATGAGCAGTTCTTC
NA,NA,TRBV29-1,12,TRBJ1-5,CSAQEGNQPQHF,TGCAGCGCTCAGGAAGGCAATCAGCCCCAGCATTTT
NA,NA,TRBV7-2,13,TRBJ2-2,CASTPKSGGELFF,TGTGCCAGCACCCCGAAGTCCGGGGGGGAGCTGTTTTTT
TRBD1,NA,TRBV28,16,TRBJ1-5,CASSLAQGHSNQPQHF,TGTGCCAGCAGTTTAGCACAGGGGCATAGCAATCAGCCCCAGCATTTT
TRBD1,NA,TRBV19,16,TRBJ2-3,CASSIATGGGSGTQYF,TGTGCCAGTAGTATTGCGACAGGGGGGGGCTCCGGTACGCAGTATTTT
NA,NA,TRBV28,19,TRBJ1-3,CASSLHFGGAINSGNTIYF,TGTGCCAGCAGTTTACATTTCGGGGGGGCTATAAACTCTGGAAACACCATATATTTT
NA,NA,TRBV10-3,18,TRBJ2-5,CAISESNWGGVNGETQYF,TGTGCCATCAGTGAGTCGAATTGGGGCGGGGTCAACGGAGAGACCCAGTACTTC
TRBD1,NA,TRBV5-6,13,TRBJ2-1,CASSVTGGNEQFF,TGTGCCAGCAGCGTGACAGGGGGCAATGAGCAGTTCTTC
NA,NA,TRBV7-2,14,TRBJ1-3,CASSLALGADTIYF,TGTGCCAGCAGCTTAGCGTTGGGGGCAGACACCATATATTTT
TRBD1,NA,TRBV10-3,14,TRBJ2-1,CAISPGQERGEQFF,TGTGCCATCAGTCCGGGACAGGAGAGAGGTGAGCAGTTCTTC
NA,NA,TRBV4-1,14,TRBJ1-1,CASSMGPRNTEAFF,TGCGCCAGCAGCATGGGGCCTAGGAACACTGAAGCTTTCTTT
TRBD2,NA,TRBV11-3,16,TRBJ2-1,CASSLSGAGGYNEQFF,TGTGCCAGCAGCTTAAGTGGAGCGGGAGGGTACAATGAGCAGTTCTTC
TRBD2,NA,TRBV11-2,15,TRBJ2-5,CASSLGSSGEETQYF,TGTGCCAGCAGCTTAGGGTCTAGCGGTGAAGAGACCCAGTACTTC
TRBD2,NA,TRBV29-1,14,TRBJ2-2,CSVELAGRTGELFF,TGCAGCGTCGAACTAGCGGGGCGGACCGGGGAGCTGTTTTTT
TRBD1,NA,TRBV6-6,14,TRBJ2-4,CASNPPGQSDIQYF,TGTGCCAGCAACCCACCGGGACAGAGTGACATTCAGTACTTC
NA,NA,TRBV10-2,17,TRBJ2-7,CASSESSRGGFAYEQYF,TGCGCCAGCAGTGAGTCGAGTCGCGGCGGGTTTGCCTACGAGCAGTACTTC